This TCR beta chain stems from a study of siplizumab effects on memory and regulatory T cells. The study, taken as a whole, reports: An assignable naive or memory phenotype was lacking in roughly 75-96% of proliferating CD4+ or CD8+ clones.

Repertoires were generated with immunoSEQ multiplex PCR, while TCRdb's copy carries only in-frame clones and drops some. The repertoire has 70,000 to 90,000 clones, around 93% of them found once; the top ten carry 5%. To note about this clone: Its antigen is unidentified.

Trimming left V 0 bases short and J 2 bases short, with 9 bases between. The CDR3 contains 14 residues. Germline loops: CDR1 SGDLS, CDR2 YYNGEE. The chain is built from TRBV9 and TRBJ2-7; TRBD2 is a possible D gene (7 bases). This receptor was identified in a human donor in good health. The sequencing sample was made of CD8+ T cells sorted from blood. CDR3 loop: CASSVGGGAYEQYF. The CDR3, as DNA: TGTGCCAGCAGCGTAGGAGGGGGGGCCTACGAGCAGTACTTC. The full variable domain, completed using reference TRBV9 and TRBJ2-7, is DSGVTQTPKHLITATGQRVTLRCSPRSGDLSVYWYQQSLDQGLQFLIQYYNGEERAKGNILERFSAQQFPDLHSELNLSSLELGDSALYFCASSVGGGAYEQYFGPGTRLTVT.